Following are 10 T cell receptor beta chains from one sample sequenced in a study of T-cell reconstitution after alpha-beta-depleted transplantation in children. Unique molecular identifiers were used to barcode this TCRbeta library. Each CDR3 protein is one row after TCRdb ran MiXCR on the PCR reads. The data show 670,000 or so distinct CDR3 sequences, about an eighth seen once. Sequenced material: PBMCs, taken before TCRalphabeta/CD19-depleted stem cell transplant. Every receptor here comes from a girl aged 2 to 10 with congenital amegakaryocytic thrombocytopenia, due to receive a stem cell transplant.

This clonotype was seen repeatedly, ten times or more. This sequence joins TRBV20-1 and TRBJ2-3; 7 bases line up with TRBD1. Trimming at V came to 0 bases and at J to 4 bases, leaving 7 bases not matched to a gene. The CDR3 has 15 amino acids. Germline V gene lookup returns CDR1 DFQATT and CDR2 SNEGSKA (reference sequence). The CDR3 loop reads CSARDPRQGPDTQYF. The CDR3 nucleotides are TGCAGTGCTAGAGATCCACGACAGGGACCAGATACGCAGTATTTT.

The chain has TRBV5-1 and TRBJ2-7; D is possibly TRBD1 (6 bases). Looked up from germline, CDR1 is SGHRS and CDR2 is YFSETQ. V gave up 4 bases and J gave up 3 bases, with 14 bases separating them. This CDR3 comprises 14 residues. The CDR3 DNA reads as TGCGCCAGCAGCCAATCGGGACACTACTACGAGCAGTACTTC. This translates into CASSQSGHYYEQYF.

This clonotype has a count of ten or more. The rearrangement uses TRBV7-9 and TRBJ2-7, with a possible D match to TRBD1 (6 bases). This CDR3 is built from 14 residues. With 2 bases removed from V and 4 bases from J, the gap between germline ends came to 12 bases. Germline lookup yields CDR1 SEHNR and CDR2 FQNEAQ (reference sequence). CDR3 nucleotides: TGTGCCAGCAGCTTAAGGCAGGGGAATTACGAGCAGTACTTC. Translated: CASSLRQGNYEQYF.

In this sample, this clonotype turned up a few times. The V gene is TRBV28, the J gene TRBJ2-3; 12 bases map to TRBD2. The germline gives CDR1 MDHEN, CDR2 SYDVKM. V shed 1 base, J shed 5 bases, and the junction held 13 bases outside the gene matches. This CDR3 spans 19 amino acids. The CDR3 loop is CASSLLVSGRGLAGDTQYF. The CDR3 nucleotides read TGTGCCAGCAGTTTATTGGTTTCGGGTAGGGGACTAGCGGGAGATACGCAGTATTTT. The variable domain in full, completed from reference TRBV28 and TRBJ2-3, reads DVKVTQSSRYLVKRTGEKVFLECVQDMDHENMFWYRQDPGLGLRLIYFSYDVKMKEKGDIPEGYSVSREKKERFSLILESASTNQTSMYLCASSLLVSGRGLAGDTQYFGPGTRLTVL.

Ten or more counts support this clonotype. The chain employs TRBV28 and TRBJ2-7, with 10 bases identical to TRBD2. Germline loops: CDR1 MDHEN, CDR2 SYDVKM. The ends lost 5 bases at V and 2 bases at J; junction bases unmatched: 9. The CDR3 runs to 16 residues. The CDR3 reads CASSLLGTSAAYEQYF. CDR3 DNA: TGTGCCAGCAGTCTCCTAGGGACTAGCGCCGCCTACGAGCAGTACTTC.

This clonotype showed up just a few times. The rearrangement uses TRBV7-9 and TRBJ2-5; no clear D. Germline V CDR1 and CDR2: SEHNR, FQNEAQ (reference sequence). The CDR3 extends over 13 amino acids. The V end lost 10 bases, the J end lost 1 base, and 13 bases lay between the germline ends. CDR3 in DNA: TGTGCCACCGTGGTAGCAAGCCAAGAGACCCAGTACTTC. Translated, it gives CATVVASQETQYF.

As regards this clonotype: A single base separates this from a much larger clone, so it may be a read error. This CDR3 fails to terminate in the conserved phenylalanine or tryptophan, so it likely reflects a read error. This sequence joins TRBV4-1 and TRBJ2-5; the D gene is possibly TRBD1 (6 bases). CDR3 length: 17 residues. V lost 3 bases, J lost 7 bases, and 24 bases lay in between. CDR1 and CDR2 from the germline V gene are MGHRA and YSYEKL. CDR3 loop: CASSQITDRIVGGTQYS. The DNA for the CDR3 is TGCGCCAGCAGCCAGATTACGGACAGAATCGTTGGGGGGACCCAGTACTCC.

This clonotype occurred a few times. The CDR3 DNA reads as TGCGCCAGCAGCTCAGGGCTCGGACTAGCGGGAGACAAAGAGACCCAGTACTTC. Translation gives CASSSGLGLAGDKETQYF. The J gene is TRBJ2-5, the V gene TRBV5-1; 13 bases agree with TRBD2. The CDR3 length is 18 residues. Trimming removed 3 bases from V and 3 bases from J; junction bases left unmatched: 11. Germline assignment: CDR1 SGHRS and CDR2 YFSETQ.

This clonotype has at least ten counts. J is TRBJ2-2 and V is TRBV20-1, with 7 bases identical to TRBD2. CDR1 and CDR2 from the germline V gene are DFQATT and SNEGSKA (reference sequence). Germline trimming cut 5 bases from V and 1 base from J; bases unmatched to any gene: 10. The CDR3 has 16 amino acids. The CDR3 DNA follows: TGCAGTGCTTCCTTATATAGCGGGTGGAACACCGGGGAGCTGTTTTTT. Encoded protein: CSASLYSGWNTGELFF.

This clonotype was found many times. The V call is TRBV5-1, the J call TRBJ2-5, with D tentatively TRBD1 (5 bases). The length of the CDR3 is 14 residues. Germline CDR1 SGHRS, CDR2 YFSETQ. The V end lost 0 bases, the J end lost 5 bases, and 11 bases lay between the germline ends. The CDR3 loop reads CASSLVGSGETQYF. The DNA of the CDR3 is TGCGCCAGCAGCTTGGTGGGGTCAGGGGAGACCCAGTACTTC.